This T cell receptor beta chain appears in the sequencing data of a study of cytomegalovirus exposure and HLA in healthy donors. PCR used 60 Vbeta primers and 13 Jbeta primers. Clones were read by immunoSEQ multiplex PCR, and TCRdb kept only the in-frame ones, dropping some. The sample carries 200,000 to 250,000 clones, about four fifths recorded once. Germline CDR1 and CDR2: MGHRA and YSYEKL. The length of the CDR3 is 18 residues. Trimming cost V 0 bases and J 7 bases, with 21 bases left between them. A word on this clone: Its target is unknown.

Broader study findings: Earlier analysis yielded a pattern in which most TCR beta V segments were productive about 90% or about 30% of the time. Researchers counted 150 to 200 TCR beta chains as cytomegalovirus-associated.

The sample comprised PBMCs. This TCR was sampled from a woman in her 40s in good health and CMV-seropositive. The V and J genes are TRBV4-1 and TRBJ1-4; D remains unclear. The CDR3 DNA is TGCGCCAGCAGCCAAGATAGGCGGGCACGATACTCTGGTGAAAAACTGTTTTTT. Amino acid sequence: CASSQDRRARYSGEKLFF.